What follows are 26 T cell receptor beta chains derived from one specimen sequenced in a study of identical twins. TCRdb ran MiXCR on the 5' RACE reads and lists one entry per CDR3 protein. The sample shows 600,000 to 700,000 distinct CDR3 sequences, roughly 20% of them seen only once. The same data also contributed to another study, on T cells expressing NK-cell markers.

Sequencing input: PBMCs. These receptors were obtained from a woman aged 18-29 years in good health.

This clonotype was observed a handful of times. V is TRBV10-1 and J is TRBJ2-1, with D unresolved. This CDR3 is 14 amino acids long. V was pared by 4 bases and J by 7 bases, with 14 bases between. Germline V CDR1 and CDR2: WNHNN, SYGVQD (reference sequence). The CDR3 DNA is TGCGCCAGCAGTGGAGCATTTCGGGTTAATGAGCAGTTCTTC. Translating gives CASSGAFRVNEQFF.

This clonotype has just a few counts. A much larger clonotype is one base distant, so this may be a read error. This rearrangement joins TRBV10-3 to TRBJ2-3; D is unclear. Germline V gene lookup returns CDR1 ENHRY and CDR2 SYGVKD. Trimming removed 6 bases at V and 2 bases at J, with 3 bases between. The length of the CDR3 is 11 residues. The CDR3 sequence is CAIRVTDTQYF. The CDR3 DNA is TGTGCCATCAGGGTCACAGATACGCAGTATTTT.

This clonotype has only a few counts. The chain is built from TRBV10-3 and TRBJ2-7; 7 bases agree with TRBD2. CDR1 is ENHRY and CDR2 is SYGVKD in the germline V gene. The CDR3 loop spans 15 amino acids. V lost 0 bases, J lost 3 bases, and 5 bases stayed unmatched. CDR3 loop: CAISESGLRVYEQYF. The DNA for the CDR3 is TGTGCCATCAGTGAGTCGGGACTAAGAGTCTACGAGCAGTACTTC.

The chain is built from TRBV14 and TRBJ2-3; the D call may be TRBD1 or TRBD2 (5 bases each). Trimming removed 4 bases at V and 8 bases at J, with 13 bases between. The CDR3 length is 13 residues. Germline-derived CDR1 and CDR2 are SGHDN and FVKESK. The CDR3 DNA sequence: TGTGCCAGCAGCCCAATCGACAGCGGTACGCAGTATTTT. Its translation is CASSPIDSGTQYF.

This clonotype was found a few times. J is TRBJ2-1 and V is TRBV4-3, with TRBD2 matching 8 bases. Germline assignment: CDR1 LGHNA and CDR2 YSLEER. The J segment lost 7 bases and the V segment lost 4 bases, leaving 24 bases of the junction unmatched. The CDR3 contains 20 residues. The CDR3 sequence is CASSRRQGTGTRWADNEQFF. CDR3 bases: TGCGCCAGCAGCCGAAGGCAGGGTACCGGGACTAGATGGGCTGATAATGAGCAGTTCTTC.

V and J are TRBV7-8 and TRBJ2-7; D is perhaps TRBD2 (6 bases). Germline V lookup: CDR1 SGHVS, CDR2 FQNEAQ. The CDR3 consists of 15 residues. The V end lost 5 bases, the J end lost 0 bases, and 14 bases lay between the germline ends. The CDR3 loop reads CASSPRTGVSYEQYF. The CDR3 bases are TGTGCCAGCAGCCCTAGGACGGGAGTCTCCTACGAGCAGTACTTC.

This clonotype was counted many times. J is TRBJ1-1 and V is TRBV20-1; no clear D gene. CDR3 length equals 10 residues. Trimming shortened V by 6 bases and J by 11 bases, and 13 bases separated the two germline ends. Germline CDR1 and CDR2: DFQATT and SNEGSKA (reference sequence). Written as DNA, the CDR3 is TGCAGTGCAAGGACGTGGGAGGCTTTCTTT. Its translation is CSARTWEAFF.

This clonotype occurred a few times. This chain links TRBV5-5 with TRBJ2-1; no clear D gene. V gave up 1 base and J gave up 4 bases, with 12 bases separating them. The CDR3 has 15 amino acids. CDR1 is SGHKS, CDR2 YYEKEE, per germline (reference sequence). The CDR3 coding sequence is TGTGCCAGCAGCTTGTTGGGCGATTATTACAATGAGCAGTTCTTC. Protein sequence: CASSLLGDYYNEQFF.

The chain joins TRBV5-8 to TRBJ1-6; possibly TRBD1 for D (5 bases). Germline loops: CDR1 SGHTS, CDR2 YDEGEE. The germline V and J ends were trimmed by 1 base and 5 bases, with 10 bases remaining between them. The CDR3 has 15 amino acids. CDR3 nucleotide sequence: TGTGCCAGCAGCTTGCCGGGAGGGGATAATTCACCCCTCCACTTT. Protein product: CASSLPGGDNSPLHF.

This rearrangement joins TRBV5-5 to TRBJ2-7; unclear D gene. Trimming stripped 2 bases from V and 2 bases from J, with 11 bases between. The CDR3 sequence is 14 residues long. CDR1 is SGHKS and CDR2 is YYEKEE in the germline V gene (reference sequence). The CDR3 loop reads CASSFTEKPYEQYF. CDR3 sequence (DNA): TGTGCCAGCAGCTTTACGGAAAAGCCCTACGAGCAGTACTTC.

The chain has TRBV20-1 and TRBJ2-3; possible D gene TRBD2, 5 bases. V lost 6 bases and J lost 2, with 15 bases in between. This CDR3 region has 14 residues. CDR1 DFQATT and CDR2 SNEGSKA come from the germline V gene (reference sequence). The CDR3 nucleotides are TGCAGTGCCGGGGTCGCCGATTACACAGATACGCAGTATTTT. It is translated as CSAGVADYTDTQYF.

This clonotype was observed a handful of times. CDR3 DNA: TGTGCTAGTGGCCCTCGGGTCTCGTCCGGGGAGCTGTTTTTT. This sequence encodes CASGPRVSSGELFF. The chain couples TRBV12-5 to TRBJ2-2; D uncertain. V was cut by 6 bases and J by 6 bases, with 14 bases left in between. The CDR3 is 14 residues long. CDR1 is LGHNT, CDR2 FRNRAP, per germline. The full variable domain, completed using reference TRBV12-5 and TRBJ2-2, is DARVTQTPRHKVTEMGQEVTMRCQPILGHNTVFWYRQTMMQGLELLAYFRNRAPLDDSGMPKDRFSAEMPDATLATLKIQPSEPRDSAVYFCASGPRVSSGELFFGEGSRLTVL.

This clonotype was recorded at least ten times. The genes are TRBV7-2 and TRBJ2-1; TRBD2 aligns across 11 bases. Unmatched junction bases numbered 4, after V lost 2 bases and J lost 4 bases. Germline CDR1 is SGHTA and CDR2 is FQGNSA. This CDR3 comprises 16 residues. Here the CDR3 DNA reads TGTGCCAGCAGCTTAAGGGCTAGCGGGAGGTACAATGAGCAGTTCTTC. Translation: CASSLRASGRYNEQFF.

This clonotype was recorded a few times. The chain recombines TRBV10-3 with TRBJ1-2, with TRBD1 identical over 8 bases. The V gene end was trimmed by 4 bases and the J gene end by 8 bases; junction bases not matched to a gene: 15. The CDR3 is 16 residues long. Germline lookup yields CDR1 ENHRY and CDR2 SYGVKD. The CDR3 DNA follows: TGTGCCATCAGTGTGGACCCGGGGACAGGCGGAGAGGGCTACACCTTC. This translates into CAISVDPGTGGEGYTF.

This clonotype was detected only a few times. The chain is built from TRBV6-1 and TRBJ2-5; the D gene could be TRBD1 or TRBD2 (5 bases each). From germline, CDR1 is MNHNS and CDR2 SASEGT. Trimming cost V 5 bases and J 2 bases, with 15 bases left between them. This CDR3 is built from 15 residues. CDR3 amino acids: CASSPRGVQQETQYF. The CDR3 DNA reads TGTGCCAGCAGTCCCCGAGGGGTTCAGCAAGAGACCCAGTACTTC.

This clonotype was detected only a few times. This chain joins TRBV7-9 and TRBJ1-1; TRBD1 is a possible D gene (5 bases). The CDR3 runs to 15 residues. V was cut by 1 base and J by 4 bases, with 13 bases left in between. In germline, CDR1 is SEHNR, CDR2 FQNEAQ (reference sequence). The CDR3 DNA reads TGTGCCAGCAGCTTAGGGGCAGGGTTCCGCACTGAAGCTTTCTTT. It yields the protein CASSLGAGFRTEAFF.

This clonotype was counted between two and nine times. CDR3 sequence reads: CASRPRGDQPQHF. For the CDR3, the DNA is TGTGCCAGCAGACCCCGGGGGGATCAGCCCCAGCATTTT. V usage is TRBV6-1 and J usage is TRBJ1-5; TRBD1 might be the D (5 bases). V was shortened by 6 bases and J by 5 bases, with 11 bases between the two germline ends. Per the germline V gene, CDR1 is MNHNS and CDR2 is SASEGT. The CDR3 has 13 residues.

This clonotype came up many times. DNA of the CDR3: TGTGCCAGCAGTAAAGGGGCCGGGACAGGGAGGTCAGAGCAGTTCTTC. The encoded protein is CASSKGAGTGRSEQFF. V and J are TRBV25-1 and TRBJ2-1, with 9 positions matching TRBD1. The CDR3 totals 16 residues. Losses at the gene ends were 5 bases for V and 10 bases for J; bases not matched to a gene: 15. Germline V CDR1 and CDR2: MGHDK, SYGVNS. Based on the CDR3 plus reference TRBV25-1 and TRBJ2-1, the full variable domain is EADIYQTPRYLVIGTGKKITLECSQTMGHDKMYWYQQDPGMELHLIHYSYGVNSTEKGDLSSESTVSRIRTEHFPLTLESARPSHTSQYLCASSKGAGTGRSEQFFGPGTRLTVL.

This clonotype was seen a few times. This chain joins TRBV6-1 and TRBJ2-1; D might be TRBD2 (7 bases). Germline CDR1 reads MNHNS; CDR2 reads SASEGT. The CDR3 is made up of 14 amino acids. The ends were cut back, 7 bases at V and 2 bases at J, with 12 bases in the middle. The CDR3 sequence: CASNQRDTYNEQFF. The CDR3 DNA reads TGTGCCAGCAATCAGCGGGACACCTACAATGAGCAGTTCTTC.

This clonotype was detected ten times or more. The J gene is TRBJ1-1, the V gene TRBV29-1; D is uncertain. The germline V gene encodes CDR1 SQVTM and CDR2 ANQGSEA. The germline V and J ends were trimmed by 4 bases and 2 bases, with 8 bases remaining between them. CDR3 size: 12 residues. CDR3 protein: CSVVTLNTEAFF. The DNA of the CDR3 is TGCAGCGTTGTGACACTCAACACTGAAGCTTTCTTT.

This clonotype was picked up a small number of times. The gene calls are TRBV12-3 or TRBV12-4 and TRBJ2-3; the D gene is possibly TRBD2 (6 bases). The CDR3 length is 13 residues. Trimming removed 8 bases from V and 1 base from J, with 10 bases in between. The DNA of the CDR3 is TGTGCCAGCGACAGACTAGGCACAGATACGCAGTATTTT. Translation: CASDRLGTDTQYF.

This clonotype was seen only a few times. CDR3 amino acids: CASRREAGELFF. For the CDR3, the DNA is TGTGCCAGCAGAAGGGAGGCCGGGGAGCTGTTTTTT. The chain couples TRBV12-3 or TRBV12-4 to TRBJ2-2, with a possible D match to TRBD2 (6 bases). There are 12 residues in the CDR3. V was trimmed by 6 bases and J by 6 bases, leaving 8 bases between them.

V is TRBV7-9 and J is TRBJ2-4, with D possibly being TRBD1 (6 bases). The CDR3 spans 14 residues. CDR1 is SEHNR, CDR2 FQNEAQ, per germline (reference sequence). V was pared by 5 bases and J by 3 bases, with 11 bases between. The CDR3 reads CASSHGTYKNIQYF. CDR3 DNA: TGTGCCAGCAGCCATGGGACATACAAAAACATTCAGTACTTC.

The chain links TRBV20-1 to TRBJ2-5; 9 bases fit TRBD1. Germline CDR1 is DFQATT and CDR2 is SNEGSKA (reference sequence). The J segment lost 0 bases and the V segment lost 3 bases, leaving 5 bases of the junction unmatched. The CDR3 length is 15 residues. The CDR3 is CSARTGGVYQETQYF. The CDR3 DNA is TGCAGTGCTAGGACAGGGGGTGTGTACCAAGAGACCCAGTACTTC.

This rearrangement joins TRBV20-1 to TRBJ2-4, with D possibly being TRBD1 (6 bases). CDR1 is DFQATT and CDR2 is SNEGSKA in the germline V gene (reference sequence). This CDR3 is built from 15 residues. V was trimmed by 6 bases and J by 6 bases, leaving 21 bases between them. CDR3 in DNA: TGCAGTGCCCCCGAGCATGGCAGGGGTAGAAACATTCAGTACTTC. Translated, it gives CSAPEHGRGRNIQYF.

This clonotype was observed at least ten times. J is TRBJ2-7 and V is TRBV29-1; 10 positions match TRBD1. The CDR3 has 12 amino acids. V trimming: 6 bases; J trimming: 3 bases; junction bases outside the gene matches: 2. Looked up from germline, CDR1 is SQVTM and CDR2 is ANQGSEA. CDR3 loop: CSVRDRGYEQYF. CDR3 bases: TGCAGCGTCCGGGACAGGGGCTACGAGCAGTACTTC.